This paragraph reports one T cell receptor beta chain. Assay: immunoSEQ multiplex PCR; the TCRdb copy retains only in-frame clones and omits some. The sample consists of 130,000 or so clones, roughly 86% of them appearing once. The ends were cut back, 4 bases at V and 1 base at J, with 13 bases in the middle. The CDR3 sequence is 16 residues long. Germline CDR1 and CDR2: SGHTA and FQGNSA. This sample is part of a study of control samples from healthy donors and cancer patients. Sequenced: PBMCs. The sequence was obtained from a middle-aged man with head and neck cancer. V gene TRBV7-2 combines with J gene TRBJ2-2; the D gene is possibly TRBD1 (8 bases). The CDR3, as DNA: TGTGCCAGCAGCTGGGGGGGGACAGGGAACACCGGGGAGCTGTTTTTT. Protein product: CASSWGGTGNTGELFF.